This entry describes one TCR beta chain. This specimen comes from a study of blood T cell repertoires in COVID-19. Overall study: The analysed material was cDNA or gDNA that came from T cells, B-cell-depleted T cells, or PBMCs.

CDR1 and CDR2 (germline): MNHEY, SMNVEV (reference sequence). V was cut by 5 bases and J by 6 bases, with 17 bases left in between. The CDR3 is 15 amino acids. Here immunoSEQ multiplex PCR was the method, and the copy in TCRdb shows in-frame clones only, minus some. The sample lists a few hundred thousand clones; over 80% were seen once. The specimen sequenced was peripheral blood. The TCR comes from a man aged 25-45 years who had recovered from COVID-19. The V call is TRBV27, the J call TRBJ1-5, with D possibly matching TRBD1 (6 bases). The DNA of the CDR3 is TGTGCCAGCAGTCCAACAGGGAGTATCGGTCAGCCCCAGCATTTT. Its protein is CASSPTGSIGQPQHF.